This T cell receptor beta chain was sequenced during a study of T cells in Graves' hyperthyroidism and ophthalmopathy. This clonotype was found many times. Its antigen is not known. The diagnoses drew upon clinical symptoms, serum thyroxine and TRAb, thyroid ultrasound and orbital computed tomography. Regions amplified from RNA transcripts were the TCR beta CDR3 regions. TCR CDR3 regions were first amplified by RT-PCR with HTBI primers. MiXCR, run by TCRdb on the multiplex PCR reads, gives a single entry per CDR3 protein. The sample shows roughly 400,000 distinct CDR3 sequences, about 14% of them seen only once. J was trimmed by 8 bases and V by 1 base; bases with no gene match: 10. CDR1 LGHDT and CDR2 YNNKEL come from the germline V gene (reference sequence). The CDR3 consists of 15 residues. Study-level points and caveats: Median prediction lead before ophthalmopathy onset was 5.5 to 7 months with the model.

This chain uses TRBV3-1 with TRBJ1-2, with 7 bases fitting TRBD1. The clonotype originates from a man between 50 and 59 years old with Graves' ophthalmopathy. The sequenced sample consisted of blood. The CDR3 sequence is CASSQAGDRVSGYTF. The DNA for the CDR3 is TGTGCCAGCAGCCAAGCGGGTGACAGGGTGAGCGGCTACACCTTC. Supplemented by reference TRBV3-1 and TRBJ1-2, the full variable domain reads DTAVSQTPKYLVTQMGNDKSIKCEQNLGHDTMYWYKQDSKKFLKIMFSYNNKELIINETVPNRFSPKSPDKAHLNLHINSLELGDSAVYFCASSQAGDRVSGYTFGSGTRLTVV.